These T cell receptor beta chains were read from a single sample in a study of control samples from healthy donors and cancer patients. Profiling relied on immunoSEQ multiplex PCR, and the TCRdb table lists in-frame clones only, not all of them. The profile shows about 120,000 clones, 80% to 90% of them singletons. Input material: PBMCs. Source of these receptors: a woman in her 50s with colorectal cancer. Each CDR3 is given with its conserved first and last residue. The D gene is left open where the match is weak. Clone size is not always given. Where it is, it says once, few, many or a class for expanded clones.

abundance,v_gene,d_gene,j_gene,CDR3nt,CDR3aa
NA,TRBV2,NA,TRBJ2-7,TGTGCCAGCAGTGACAGCTCCTACGAGCAGTACTTC,CASSDSSYEQYF
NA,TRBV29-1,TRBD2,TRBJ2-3,TGCAGCGTTGGCGCTAGCGGGGGGTACACAGATACGCAGTATTTT,CSVGASGGYTDTQYF
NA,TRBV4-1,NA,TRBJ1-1,TGCGCCAGCAGCCAGACCTTCAGGACGAACACTGAAGCTTTCTTT,CASSQTFRTNTEAFF
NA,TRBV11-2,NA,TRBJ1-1,TGTGCCAGCAGCTTAATTGGCGGGGTGGGGAGCACTGAAGCTTTCTTT,CASSLIGGVGSTEAFF
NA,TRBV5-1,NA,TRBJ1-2,TGCGCCAGCAGCTTCGTGGGTGATCTTGGCTACACCTTC,CASSFVGDLGYTF
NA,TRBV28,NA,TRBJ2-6,TGTGCCAGCAGTGGCAGGGGCGCCACAGACTCTGGGGCCAACGTCCTGACTTTC,CASSGRGATDSGANVLTF
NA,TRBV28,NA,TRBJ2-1,TGTGCCAGCAGTGGATCACAGGAGTTTAACTACAATGAGCAGTTCTTC,CASSGSQEFNYNEQFF
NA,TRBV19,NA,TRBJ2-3,TGTGCCAGTAGTATCCGCAGGGGAACCACAGATACGCAGTATTTT,CASSIRRGTTDTQYF
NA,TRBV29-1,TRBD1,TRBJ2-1,TGCAGCGTAGGGACAGGGATCAATGAGCAGTTCTTC,CSVGTGINEQFF
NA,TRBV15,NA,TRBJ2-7,TGTGCCACCAGCATAGGGGGGTCCCCCGGTTACGAGCAGTACTTC,CATSIGGSPGYEQYF
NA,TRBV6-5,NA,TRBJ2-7,TGTGCCAGCACCGAAAGCTCCTACGAGCAGTACTTC,CASTESSYEQYF
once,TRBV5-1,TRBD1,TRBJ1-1,TGCGCCAGCAGCCCGGGGGACAGGGGAGCCGGCACTGAAGCTTTCTTT,CASSPGDRGAGTEAFF
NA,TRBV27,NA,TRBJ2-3,TGTGCCAGCAGTTTGGTCTCCCTGGATACGCAGTATTTT,CASSLVSLDTQYF
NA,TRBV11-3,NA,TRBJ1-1,TGTGCCAGCAGCAAGAAGATGAACACTGAAGCTTTCTTT,CASSKKMNTEAFF
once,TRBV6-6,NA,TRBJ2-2,TGTGCCAGCAGGGAGGTGTGGACCGGGGAGCTGTTTTTT,CASREVWTGELFF
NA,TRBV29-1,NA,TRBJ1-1,TGCAACCTGGGAGTCGCCGGCCGGGCAATTAACACTGAAGCTTTCTTT,CNLGVAGRAINTEAFF
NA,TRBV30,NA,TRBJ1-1,TGTGCCTGGAGTTTCAGGGGCGCTGAAGCTTTCTTT,CAWSFRGAEAFF
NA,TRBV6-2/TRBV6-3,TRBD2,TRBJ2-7,TGTGCCAGCAGTTACTCGATGCGACTAGCGGGGAGGTACGAGCAGTACTTC,CASSYSMRLAGRYEQYF
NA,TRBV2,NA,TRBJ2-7,TGTGCCAGCAGCGACCCGAGACAGTGGACCTACGAGCAGTACTTC,CASSDPRQWTYEQYF
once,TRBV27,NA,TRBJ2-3,TGTGCCAGCAGTTACCGGGGAGGCACAGATACGCAGTATTTT,CASSYRGGTDTQYF